Detailed here is one T cell receptor (beta chain). The sample originates from a study of control samples from healthy donors and cancer patients. Trimming cost V 5 bases and J 4 bases; bases outside gene matches: 4. The CDR3 loop spans 13 amino acids. Germline V gene data show CDR1 as MNHEY and CDR2 as SVGAGI. Repertoires were generated with immunoSEQ multiplex PCR, while TCRdb's copy carries only in-frame clones and drops some. Here the sample spans under 100,000 clones, 85% to 90% being singletons. The source of this sequence is a woman aged 45-59 years with colorectal cancer. The chain carries TRBV6-5 and TRBJ1-1, with 7 bases matching TRBD1. Sequencing was carried out using PBMCs. This chain's CDR3 is CASSRTGVTEAFF. CDR3 coding DNA: TGTGCCAGCAGTCGAACAGGGGTCACTGAAGCTTTCTTT.